What follows are 32 T cell receptor beta chains derived from one specimen sequenced in a study of blood T cell repertoires in COVID-19. This table comes from immunoSEQ multiplex PCR, and its TCRdb copy is limited to in-frame clones, with some not included. The profile shows about 95,000 clones, about 93% of them singletons. The sample was peripheral blood. The receptor source for this set is a woman in her fifties or sixties in a cohort sampled during active COVID-19.

V is TRBV9 and J is TRBJ1-5, with a possible D match to TRBD1 (5 bases). Trimming left V 3 bases short and J 5 bases short, with 15 bases between. Per germline, CDR1 SGDLS and CDR2 YYNGEE. The CDR3 loop spans 15 amino acids. The CDR3 DNA reads TGTGCCAGCAGCGGTCAGGGCTTTTATGATCAGCCCCAGCATTTT. Translation: CASSGQGFYDQPQHF.

This clone has just one count. The genes are TRBV20-1 and TRBJ1-2; 9 bases are shared with TRBD1. Trimming removed 3 bases from V and 6 bases from J; junction bases left unmatched: 5. Germline CDR1 and CDR2: DFQATT and SNEGSKA (reference sequence). CDR3 length equals 13 residues. The CDR3 region is CSASTGGADGYTF. DNA of the CDR3: TGCAGTGCTAGTACAGGGGGCGCGGATGGCTACACCTTC.

The rearrangement joins TRBV18 to TRBJ2-7; D uncertain. CDR1 and CDR2 from the germline V gene are KGHSH and LQKENI. Between the trimmed V and J ends, which lost 3 bases and 0 bases, there was a span of 9 bases. CDR3 length equals 14 residues. This CDR3 reads CASSPSQRSYEQYF. The CDR3 DNA is TGTGCCAGCTCACCTAGCCAACGCTCCTACGAGCAGTACTTC.

This sequence joins TRBV3-1 (or the pseudogene TRBV3-2) and TRBJ2-2, with TRBD2 identical over 10 bases. The CDR3 length is 14 residues. V was clipped by 6 bases and J by 4 bases; unmatched bases: 2. Germline values: CDR1 LGHDT, CDR2 YNNKEL (reference sequence). The CDR3 nucleotides are TGTGCCAGCAGGTCTAGCGGGAGCACCGGGGAGCTGTTTTTT. This gives the protein CASRSSGSTGELFF.

V gene TRBV7-2 combines with J gene TRBJ1-5, with 8 bases identical to TRBD1. The CDR3 spans 13 residues. CDR1 SGHTA and CDR2 FQGNSA come from the germline V gene. The trim removed 5 bases at V and 7 bases at J, leaving 4 bases unmatched. Here the CDR3 DNA reads TGTGCCAGCAGCCCGGACAGGGACCAGCCCCAGCATTTT. Encoded protein: CASSPDRDQPQHF.

For the CDR3, the DNA is TGTGCCAGTAGTATTCTTACAGGAGTCTCTAACTATGGCTACACCTTC. Protein: CASSILTGVSNYGYTF. V gene TRBV19 combines with J gene TRBJ1-2, with a weak D call TRBD1 (5 bases). V lost 3 bases and J 0 bases, leaving 14 bases between the germline ends. The CDR3 runs to 16 residues. Germline CDR1 and CDR2: LNHDA and SQIVND (reference sequence).

The rearrangement uses TRBV10-3 and TRBJ2-1, with a tentative D call TRBD2 (6 bases). Trimming cost V 3 bases and J 1 base, with 16 bases left between them. CDR1 and CDR2 from the germline V gene are ENHRY and SYGVKD. The CDR3 covers 17 residues. The CDR3 region has the DNA TGTGCCATCAGTGACCCCCCCGGGAGAGGATCCTACAATGAGCAGTTCTTC. It yields the protein CAISDPPGRGSYNEQFF.

The V call is TRBV5-4, the J call TRBJ2-1; 13 positions match TRBD2. This CDR3 has 17 residues. Germline V gene sequence: CDR1 SGHNT, CDR2 YYREEE (reference sequence). The V gene end was trimmed by 1 base and the J gene end by 3 bases; junction bases not matched to a gene: 4. The CDR3 sequence is CASSLPGLAGVYNEQFF. CDR3 DNA: TGTGCCAGCAGCTTGCCCGGACTAGCGGGGGTCTACAATGAGCAGTTCTTC. The whole variable domain, filled in from reference TRBV5-4 and TRBJ2-1, reads ETGVTQSPTHLIKTRGQQVTLRCSSQSGHNTVSWYQQALGQGPQFIFQYYREEENGRGNFPPRFSGLQFPNYSSELNVNALELDDSALYLCASSLPGLAGVYNEQFFGPGTRLTVL.

The gene calls are TRBV7-9 and TRBJ2-5; D may be TRBD1 (5 bases). The CDR3 runs 16 residues. Trimming removed 4 bases from V and 4 bases from J, with 19 bases in between. CDR1 is SEHNR and CDR2 is FQNEAQ in the germline V gene (reference sequence). Here the CDR3 reads CASSSPSGLRGETQYF. DNA for the CDR3: TGTGCCAGCAGCTCCCCCAGTGGGTTAAGGGGAGAGACCCAGTACTTC. The full variable domain, completed using reference TRBV7-9 and TRBJ2-5, is DTGVSQNPRHKITKRGQNVTFRCDPISEHNRLYWYRQTLGQGPEFLTYFQNEAQLEKSRLLSDRFSAERPKGSFSTLEIQRTEQGDSAMYLCASSSPSGLRGETQYFGPGTRLLVL.

This CDR3 reads CASSGQVGSPLHF. The CDR3 nucleotides are TGTGCCAGCAGTGGACAGGTTGGTTCACCCCTCCACTTT. The V gene is TRBV2, the J gene TRBJ1-6; possible D gene TRBD1, 6 bases. Per germline, CDR1 SNHLY and CDR2 FYNNEI. The germline V and J ends were trimmed by 4 bases and 9 bases, with 10 bases remaining between them. CDR3 length: 13 residues.

CDR3 DNA: TGCGCCAGCAGCCAAGATGGAGGGAGGCCGAGAACAGGGGCATCCTACGAGCAGTACTTC. Translation gives CASSQDGGRPRTGASYEQYF. The gene calls are TRBV4-1 and TRBJ2-7, with D perhaps TRBD1 (7 bases). The germline CDR1 and CDR2 sequences are MGHRA and YSYEKL. Trimming cost V 0 bases and J 1 base, with 25 bases left between them. The CDR3 runs to 20 residues.

The V and J genes are TRBV6-6 and TRBJ2-7; D is unclear. The CDR3 runs 13 residues. V was pared by 7 bases and J by 5 bases, with 15 bases between. CDR1 is MNHNY, CDR2 SVGAGI, per germline (reference sequence). CDR3 sequence: CASTAVVPHEQYF. As DNA, the CDR3 is TGTGCCAGCACCGCGGTGGTGCCCCACGAGCAGTACTTC.

The rearrangement joins TRBV3-1 (or the pseudogene TRBV3-2) to TRBJ2-5; TRBD1 might be the D (6 bases). The germline gives CDR1 LGHDT, CDR2 YNNKEL (reference sequence). The CDR3 extends over 13 amino acids. V was shortened by 1 base and J by 5 bases, with 8 bases between the two germline ends. CDR3 DNA sequence: TGTGCCAGCAGCCAAGCGAGGGGGGAGACCCAGTACTTC. This sequence encodes CASSQARGETQYF.

This chain connects TRBV6-5 to TRBJ1-2; 10 nucleotides line up with TRBD1. Trimming at V came to 5 bases and at J to 7 bases, leaving 4 bases not matched to a gene. CDR3 length equals 13 residues. Per germline, CDR1 MNHEY and CDR2 SVGAGI. The CDR3 region is CASSPRDRGGYTF. DNA for the CDR3: TGTGCCAGCAGTCCCCGGGACAGGGGTGGCTACACCTTC.

The chain has TRBV7-2 and TRBJ1-2; D not certain. The V gene lost 6 bases and the J gene lost 4 bases, with 18 bases spanning the gap. Germline V gene lookup returns CDR1 SGHTA and CDR2 FQGNSA. The CDR3 is 15 residues long. In DNA form, the CDR3 reads TGTGCCAGCAGTTCCCATGTAACTCTAGGCTATGGCTACACCTTC. Translated, it gives CASSSHVTLGYGYTF.

The V gene is TRBV18, the J gene TRBJ2-7, with D perhaps TRBD1 (5 bases). Germline CDR1 is KGHSH and CDR2 is LQKENI. CDR3 length: 13 residues. Trimming cost V 3 bases and J 6 bases, with 12 bases left between them. Written as DNA, the CDR3 is TGTGCCAGCTCACCCGTCAGGGAAGCCGAGCAGTACTTC. Protein product: CASSPVREAEQYF.

The chain is built from TRBV29-1 and TRBJ1-2, with 7 bases matching TRBD1. CDR1 is SQVTM, CDR2 ANQGSEA, per germline. This CDR3 spans 12 amino acids. With 6 bases clipped from V and 1 base from J, the junction kept 2 bases outside the gene matches. CDR3 DNA: TGCAGCGTACGGGACAGTAACTATGGCTACACCTTC. Translating it yields CSVRDSNYGYTF. Variable domain in full (rest from reference TRBV29-1 and TRBJ1-2): SAVISQKPSRDICQRGTSLTIQCQVDSQVTMMFWYRQQPGQSLTLIATANQGSEATYESGFVIDKFPISRPNLTFSTLTVSNMSPEDSSIYLCSVRDSNYGYTFGSGTRLTVV.

This chain links TRBV6-1 with TRBJ1-2; D uncertain. The germline V gene has CDR1 MNHNS and CDR2 SASEGT. The CDR3 length is 12 residues. With 3 bases removed from V and 4 bases from J, the gap between germline ends came to 6 bases. The chain's CDR3 is CASSDLSYGYTF. The CDR3 nucleotides read TGTGCCAGCAGTGACCTCTCCTATGGCTACACCTTC.

The rearrangement joins TRBV7-2 to TRBJ2-6, with D tentatively TRBD2 (5 bases). The V end lost 10 bases, the J end lost 0 bases, and 16 bases lay between the germline ends. Germline CDR1 SGHTA, CDR2 FQGNSA. The CDR3 consists of 16 residues. The CDR3 DNA follows: TGTGCCACTCAACTCGGGGTTCGCTCTGGGGCCAACGTCCTGACTTTC. It specifies CATQLGVRSGANVLTF.

The CDR3 nucleotides are TGTGCCAGCAGACAGGAGTATGGCTACACCTTC. It is translated as CASRQEYGYTF. The rearrangement links TRBV2 to TRBJ1-2, with a weak D call TRBD1 (5 bases). The CDR3 is 11 amino acids. Germline V gene lookup returns CDR1 SNHLY and CDR2 FYNNEI. The germline V and J ends were trimmed by 6 bases and 5 bases, with 7 bases remaining between them.

The genes are TRBV27 and TRBJ2-3, with 11 bases fitting TRBD1. Losses at the gene ends were 5 bases for V and 8 bases for J; bases not matched to a gene: 9. CDR3 length: 15 amino acids. The germline V gene has CDR1 MNHEY and CDR2 SMNVEV (reference sequence). CDR3 region: CASSASGTGGSTQYF. Here the CDR3 DNA reads TGTGCCAGCAGTGCCTCCGGGACAGGGGGGAGTACGCAGTATTTT.

The DNA for the CDR3 is TGTGCCACCACCGCGGGACAGACTCTCAATCAGCCCCAGCATTTT. Protein: CATTAGQTLNQPQHF. V and J are TRBV15 and TRBJ1-5; TRBD1 matches 7 bases. This CDR3 has 15 amino acids. Germline CDR1 and CDR2: LNHNV and YYDKDF (reference sequence). The V and J ends lost 7 bases and 3 bases, in that order; junction bases with no gene match: 9.

This chain uses TRBV18 with TRBJ1-2, with 9 bases that match TRBD1. After removal of 6 bases from V and 8 bases from J, the junction contained 13 bases not matched to a gene. Germline V gene data show CDR1 as KGHSH and CDR2 as LQKENI. CDR3 length: 15 amino acids. The CDR3 sequence: CASSPGQGNLGGYTF. The CDR3 region has the DNA TGTGCCAGCTCGCCGGGACAGGGAAATTTAGGAGGCTACACCTTC.

The J gene is TRBJ2-7, the V gene TRBV12-3 or TRBV12-4; TRBD1 is a possible D gene (5 bases). This CDR3 region has 12 residues. V lost 3 bases to trimming and J lost 4 bases, with 7 bases between them. The CDR3, as DNA: TGTGCCAGCAGTTTCAGGGTTTACGAGCAGTACTTC. Translated: CASSFRVYEQYF.

This clone was detected once. The chain has TRBV29-1 and TRBJ2-1; possible D gene TRBD2, 6 bases. The CDR3 loop spans 13 amino acids. The ends were cut back, 4 bases at V and 6 bases at J, with 13 bases in the middle. Germline values: CDR1 SQVTM, CDR2 ANQGSEA. The CDR3 DNA sequence: TGCAGCGTTGCGTTGGGGGGAGGCAATGAGCAGTTCTTC. Translated: CSVALGGGNEQFF.

This clone occurred once. CDR3 DNA sequence: TGTGCCAGCAGCTTAACTTGGGCTAGCGCTTCCTACGAGCAGTACTTC. This codes for CASSLTWASASYEQYF. J is TRBJ2-7 and V is TRBV7-3; D may be TRBD2 (6 bases). Trimming took off 0 bases at V and 1 base at J, with 13 bases between the two ends. This CDR3 region has 16 residues. Germline V lookup: CDR1 SGHTA, CDR2 FQGTGA.

The chain joins TRBV11-2 to TRBJ2-3; the match to TRBD2 covers 10 bases. CDR1 SGHAT and CDR2 FQNNGV come from the germline V gene. V dropped 5 bases and J dropped 2; count of bases not matched to a gene: 10. The CDR3 has 17 amino acids. This CDR3 reads CASSLGSGGLLTDTQYF. For the CDR3, the DNA is TGTGCCAGCAGCCTTGGTAGCGGGGGGTTACTCACAGATACGCAGTATTTT.

This clone was seen a handful of times. The chain uses TRBV28 and TRBJ2-1; 10 bases map to TRBD1. This CDR3 spans 15 amino acids. Trimming at V came to 5 bases and at J to 10 bases, leaving 11 bases not matched to a gene. Germline CDR1 and CDR2: MDHEN and SYDVKM. The CDR3 loop is CASSTNPGTGDEQFF. CDR3 nucleotide sequence: TGTGCCAGCAGTACAAACCCCGGGACAGGGGACGAGCAGTTCTTC.

This rearrangement joins TRBV5-6 to TRBJ1-1; 7 nucleotides agree with TRBD1. CDR3 length equals 16 residues. V was pared by 3 bases and J by 11 bases, with 19 bases of the junction left unmatched. Germline V gives CDR1 SGHDT, CDR2 YYEEEE. CDR3 DNA sequence: TGTGCCAGCAGCTCCACATTCGACAGGGATAATTTGGGGGCTTTCTTT. This codes for CASSSTFDRDNLGAFF.

The rearrangement uses TRBV4-2 and TRBJ2-7; 9 bases agree with TRBD2. V shed 4 bases, J shed 4 bases, and the junction held 11 bases outside the gene matches. Germline CDR1 LGHNA, CDR2 YNFKEQ. The CDR3 has 16 residues. CDR3 nucleotide sequence: TGTGCCAGCAGCCCTAGCCGGGGCGGGAGGGTTTACGAGCAGTACTTC. This codes for CASSPSRGGRVYEQYF.

This rearrangement joins TRBV5-6 to TRBJ2-5; D not resolved. There are 13 residues in the CDR3. The germline V gene has CDR1 SGHDT and CDR2 YYEEEE. Between the trimmed V and J ends, which lost 3 bases and 2 bases, there was a span of 8 bases. CDR3 residues: CASSSGPQETQYF. CDR3 DNA: TGTGCCAGCAGCTCAGGCCCGCAAGAGACCCAGTACTTC.

This clone has only one observation. The gene calls are TRBV7-3 and TRBJ1-6; no reliable D call. Trimming took 3 bases from V and 10 from J, leaving 16 bases between them. Germline CDR1 is SGHTA and CDR2 is FQGTGA. The CDR3 length is 15 residues. The CDR3 protein is CASSLISGGGSPLHF. CDR3 sequence (DNA): TGTGCCAGCAGCTTGATTTCAGGAGGTGGGTCACCCCTCCACTTT.